This note documents a single T cell receptor beta chain sequence. V dropped 10 bases and J dropped 7; count of bases not matched to a gene: 7. The CDR3 extends over 11 amino acids. The germline V gene encodes CDR1 SNHLY and CDR2 FYNNEI. A second PCR, run for about 7 to 11 cycles, used a sample-barcoded 5' primer plus a J-beta primer mix. One entry per CDR3 protein, called by TCRdb with MiXCR from the 5' RACE reads. The sample has roughly 800,000 distinct CDR3 sequences, roughly 40% seen once; the top ten hold about an eighth. This sample stems from a study of blood T cells in healthy people across ages.

The sample consisted of blood. The receptor was isolated from a man between 18 and 29 years old in good health. J is TRBJ2-7 and V is TRBV2, with TRBD1 matching 7 bases. The CDR3 DNA follows: TGTGCCACCACAGGGGTTAGGGAGCAGTACTTC. Translation gives CATTGVREQYF.